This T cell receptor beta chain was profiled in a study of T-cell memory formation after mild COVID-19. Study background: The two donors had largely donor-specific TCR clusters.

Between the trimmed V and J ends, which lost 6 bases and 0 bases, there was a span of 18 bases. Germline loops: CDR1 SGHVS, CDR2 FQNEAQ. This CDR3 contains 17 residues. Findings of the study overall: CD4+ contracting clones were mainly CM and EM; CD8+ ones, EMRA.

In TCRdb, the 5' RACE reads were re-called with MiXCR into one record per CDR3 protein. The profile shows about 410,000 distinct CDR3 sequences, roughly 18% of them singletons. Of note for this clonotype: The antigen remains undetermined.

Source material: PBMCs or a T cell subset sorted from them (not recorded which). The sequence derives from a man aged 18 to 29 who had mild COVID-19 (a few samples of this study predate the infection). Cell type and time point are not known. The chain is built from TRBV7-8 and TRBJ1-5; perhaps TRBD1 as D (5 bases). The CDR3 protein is CASRPTEEGYSNQPQHF. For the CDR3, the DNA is TGTGCCAGCAGGCCGACAGAAGAGGGATATAGCAATCAGCCCCAGCATTTT.